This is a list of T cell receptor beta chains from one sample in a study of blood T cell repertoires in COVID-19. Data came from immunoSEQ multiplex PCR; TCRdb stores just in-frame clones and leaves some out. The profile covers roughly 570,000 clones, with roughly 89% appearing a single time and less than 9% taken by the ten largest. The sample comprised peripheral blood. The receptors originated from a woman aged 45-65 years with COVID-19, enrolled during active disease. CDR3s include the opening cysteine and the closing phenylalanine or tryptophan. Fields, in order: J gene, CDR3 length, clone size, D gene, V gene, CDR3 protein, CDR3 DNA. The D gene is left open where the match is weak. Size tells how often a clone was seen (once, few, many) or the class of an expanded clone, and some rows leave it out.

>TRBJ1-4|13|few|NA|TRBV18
CASSADSGEKLFF
TGTGCCAGCTCGGCAGATAGCGGTGAAAAACTGTTTTTT
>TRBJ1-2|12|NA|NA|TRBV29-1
CSVEGNAGGYTF
TGCAGTGTCGAGGGTAATGCTGGTGGCTACACCTTC
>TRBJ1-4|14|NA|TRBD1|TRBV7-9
CASSLDRYNEKLFF
TGTGCCAGCAGCTTGGACAGGTATAATGAAAAACTGTTTTTT
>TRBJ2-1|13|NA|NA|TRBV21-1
CASGKGQTFYRFF
TGTGCCAGCGGAAAAGGACAGACGTTCTATCGGTTCTTC
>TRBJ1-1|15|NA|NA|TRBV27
CASSLTRGVNTEAFF
TGTGCCAGCAGTCTCACCCGGGGGGTCAACACTGAAGCTTTCTTT
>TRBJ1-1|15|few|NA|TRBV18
CASSPKTGFDTEAFF
TGTGCCAGCTCACCAAAAACAGGGTTTGACACTGAAGCTTTCTTT
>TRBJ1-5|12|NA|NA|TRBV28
CASSPPNQPQHF
TGTGCCAGCAGTCCCCCTAATCAGCCCCAGCATTTT
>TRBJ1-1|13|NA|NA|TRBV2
CASLDSGNTEAFF
TGTGCCAGCCTGGACAGTGGGAACACTGAAGCTTTCTTT
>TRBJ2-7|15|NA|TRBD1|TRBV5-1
CASSLRDRGYYEQYF
TGCGCCAGCAGCTTAAGGGACAGGGGGTACTACGAGCAGTACTTC
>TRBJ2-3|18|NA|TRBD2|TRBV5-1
CASSYRAGGRYGTDTQYF
TGCGCCAGCAGCTATCGAGCGGGGGGGCGGTACGGCACAGATACGCAGTATTTT